This T cell receptor beta chain was sequenced during a study of T cell clonality in common variable immunodeficiency. Study conclusions and caveats: In common variable immunodeficiency, TCR beta chains reportedly carried fewer deletions and N-nucleotide insertions. Compared with healthy controls, CVID subjects showed increased TCRbeta clonality, mostly in about a third.

Trimming took 2 bases from V and 7 from J, leaving 9 bases between them. There are 13 residues in the CDR3. Germline loops: CDR1 MNHEY, CDR2 SVGEGT. Libraries were prepared by immunoSEQ multiplex PCR; TCRdb keeps only in-frame clonotypes and omits some of them. The table lists 40,000 to 50,000 clones, with no singletons. This clone was detected ten times or more. The antigen is unknown. The read ends 3 residues early relative to the CDR3; the germline J gene fills the gap. Both groups were predominantly of Caucasian heritage. Blood samples were heparinized, 5 to 8 ml per donor. The clonotype was recovered from a person aged 18-70 years in good health. V and J are TRBV6-2 or TRBV6-3 and TRBJ1-5; D gene unclear. Sequencing input: peripheral blood mononuclear cells. The sequenced CDR3 bases are TGTGCCAGCAGTTACGCGGTCGGGCAGCCC. Encoded protein: CASSYAVGQP. The whole CDR3 sequence reads CASSYAVGQPQHF.